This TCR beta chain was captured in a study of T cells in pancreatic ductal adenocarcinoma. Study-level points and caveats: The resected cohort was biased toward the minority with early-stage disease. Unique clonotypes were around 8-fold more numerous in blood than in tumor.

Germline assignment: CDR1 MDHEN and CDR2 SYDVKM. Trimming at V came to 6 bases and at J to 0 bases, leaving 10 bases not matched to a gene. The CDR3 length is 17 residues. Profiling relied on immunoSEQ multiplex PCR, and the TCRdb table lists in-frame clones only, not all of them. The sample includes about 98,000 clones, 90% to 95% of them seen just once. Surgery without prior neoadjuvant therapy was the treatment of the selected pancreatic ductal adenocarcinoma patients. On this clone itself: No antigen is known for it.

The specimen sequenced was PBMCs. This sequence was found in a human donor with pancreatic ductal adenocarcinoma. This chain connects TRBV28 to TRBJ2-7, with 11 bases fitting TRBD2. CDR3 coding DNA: TGTGCCAGCAGCACCCTAGCGGGAGGTGTTCTCTCCTACGAGCAGTACTTC. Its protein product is CASSTLAGGVLSYEQYF. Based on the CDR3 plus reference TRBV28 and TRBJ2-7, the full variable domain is DVKVTQSSRYLVKRTGEKVFLECVQDMDHENMFWYRQDPGLGLRLIYFSYDVKMKEKGDIPEGYSVSREKKERFSLILESASTNQTSMYLCASSTLAGGVLSYEQYFGPGTRLTVT.